Listed below are T cell receptor beta chains from one sample, sequenced in a study of shared clonotypes between healthy human individuals. Produced via immunoSEQ multiplex PCR; TCRdb's table is partial and in-frame only. The sample lists 550,000 to 800,000 clones, around 90% seen once, with 34% in the top ten. The sample was memory CD8+ T cells from PBMCs. These receptors were collected from a man younger than 35 in good health. Some clones in this sample may be carry-over from other donors' samples. The CDR3 runs from the conserved cysteine through the conserved F or W. A D gene is named only where the DNA matches it firmly. Only some rows state a clone size, as once, few, many or a class for expanded clones.

TRBJ2-1	-	-	TRBV7-9	CASSLAGRDNEQFF	TGTGCCAGCAGCTTAGCCGGCAGAGACAATGAGCAGTTCTTC
TRBJ2-1	once	-	TRBV7-3	CASSLTSLSSYNEQFF	TGTGCCAGCAGCTTAACCTCTCTCAGCTCCTACAATGAGCAGTTCTTC
TRBJ1-2	-	TRBD1	TRBV9	CASSAGARDSPNGYTF	TGTGCCAGCAGCGCTGGGGCCCGGGACAGCCCGAATGGCTACACCTTC
TRBJ1-1	-	-	TRBV9	CASSPYDSAGEAFF	TGTGCCAGCAGCCCCTACGACAGTGCTGGTGAAGCTTTCTTT
TRBJ1-5	few	-	TRBV27	CASSSNDRKNQPQHF	TGTGCCAGCAGTTCGAACGACAGGAAGAATCAGCCCCAGCATTTT
TRBJ2-1	-	-	TRBV14	CASSPLRRGNEQFF	TGTGCCAGCAGCCCGTTAAGGAGGGGGAATGAGCAGTTCTTC
TRBJ2-7	-	-	TRBV27	CLARAMGGYEQYF	TGTCTCGCCCGGGCTATGGGGGGCTACGAGCAGTACTTC
TRBJ2-7	-	TRBD2	TRBV4-2	CASSPQAYGTTTYEQYF	TGTGCCAGCAGCCCTCAAGCGTACGGGACTACGACCTACGAGCAGTACTTC
TRBJ2-1	-	-	TRBV6-5	CASSLTDEVNEQFF	TGTGCCAGCAGCCTGACAGATGAGGTCAATGAGCAGTTCTTC
TRBJ1-1	-	-	TRBV7-9	CASSPGATVIPEDTEAFF	TGTGCCAGCAGCCCCGGGGCAACCGTTATTCCCGAGGACACTGAAGCTTTCTTT
TRBJ1-2	-	-	TRBV25-1	CASSQWGGANYGYTF	TGTGCCAGCAGTCAATGGGGAGGGGCTAACTATGGCTACACCTTC
TRBJ1-1	-	-	TRBV10-2	CASSESEGGTEAFF	TGCGCCAGCAGTGAGAGTGAGGGAGGCACTGAAGCTTTCTTT
TRBJ2-5	-	-	TRBV2	CASSEWRLAQETQYF	TGTGCCAGCAGTGAATGGCGGTTAGCTCAAGAGACCCAGTACTTC
TRBJ2-1	-	-	TRBV18	CASSPQVGSYNEQFF	TGTGCCAGCTCACCGCAGGTGGGTTCCTACAATGAGCAGTTCTTC
TRBJ2-7	-	-	TRBV5-6	CASSIGGPNPYEQYF	TGTGCCAGCAGCATCGGAGGGCCTAACCCCTACGAGCAGTACTTC
TRBJ2-3	-	-	TRBV27	CASSILGGDDTQYF	TGTGCCAGCAGTATCCTCGGGGGCGACGATACGCAGTATTTT
TRBJ2-1	-	TRBD1	TRBV7-9	CASSTTGGNEQFF	TGTGCCAGCAGCACGACAGGGGGCAATGAGCAGTTCTTC
TRBJ2-7	-	-	TRBV5-1	CASRWEPSYEQYF	TGCGCCAGCAGGTGGGAGCCCTCCTACGAGCAGTACTTC
TRBJ1-2	-	TRBD1	TRBV7-9	CASSPPGQLYGYTF	TGTGCCAGCAGCCCCCCGGGACAGCTCTATGGCTACACCTTC
TRBJ2-7	-	-	TRBV7-8	CASSRLLVGLPSYEQYF	TGTGCCAGCAGCCGACTTCTAGTCGGGTTACCCTCCTACGAGCAGTACTTC
TRBJ2-1	-	-	TRBV28	CASSLTTGSSYNEQFF	TGTGCCAGCAGTTTAACCACAGGGAGCTCCTACAATGAGCAGTTCTTC
TRBJ2-3	-	-	TRBV18	CASSPQERRPTDTQYF	TGTGCCAGCTCACCACAAGAGCGAAGACCCACAGATACGCAGTATTTT
TRBJ2-7	-	TRBD2	TRBV5-4	CASSGAPELAGQGYEQYF	TGTGCCAGCAGCGGGGCCCCAGAGCTAGCGGGACAAGGTTACGAGCAGTACTTC
TRBJ1-1	few	-	TRBV27	CASAWGGGFTEAFF	TGTGCCAGTGCCTGGGGTGGAGGGTTTACTGAAGCTTTCTTT
TRBJ2-7	-	TRBD1	TRBV5-1	CASSPGQIPYEQYF	TGCGCCAGCAGCCCGGGACAGATCCCCTACGAGCAGTACTTC
TRBJ2-2	-	TRBD1	TRBV18	CASSPDRVFWTGELFF	TGTGCCAGCTCACCCGACAGGGTCTTTTGGACCGGGGAGCTGTTTTTT
TRBJ2-2	few	-	TRBV27	CASTGELGTGELFF	TGTGCCAGCACAGGAGAGCTTGGCACCGGGGAGCTGTTTTTT
TRBJ2-5	-	-	TRBV7-8	CASSPGRFRGAQYF	TGTGCCAGCAGCCCGGGACGGTTTCGAGGGGCCCAGTACTTC
TRBJ2-3	-	-	TRBV19	CASSMGAGSTDTQYF	TGTGCCAGTAGTATGGGGGCGGGAAGCACAGATACGCAGTATTTT
TRBJ1-3	few	-	TRBV5-6	CASSVDVLLYF	TGTGCCAGCAGCGTGGACGTGCTCCTATATTTT
TRBJ1-1	once	-	TRBV7-9	CASSLAPLPGEYEAFF	TGTGCCAGCAGCTTAGCACCCTTGCCGGGGGAGTATGAAGCTTTCTTT
TRBJ2-6	-	-	TRBV27	CASSSLGSGANVLTF	TGTGCCAGCAGTTCCCTAGGCTCTGGGGCCAACGTCCTGACTTTC